This T cell receptor beta chain was captured in a study of blood T cell repertoires in COVID-19. The germline V gene has CDR1 MNHEY and CDR2 SVGAGI. This CDR3 has 14 amino acids. V shed 8 bases, J shed 0 bases, and the junction held 2 bases outside the gene matches. The assay was immunoSEQ multiplex PCR, and TCRdb's table has in-frame clones only and misses some. The top ten hold more than 3% of the sample, which has 350,000 to 450,000 clones, about 85% seen once. This clone is a singleton in its sample. The origin of this receptor is a woman aged 18-29 years with acute or convalescent COVID-19. What was sequenced was peripheral blood. The chain links TRBV6-5 to TRBJ2-5; 11 bases align to TRBD2. As DNA, the CDR3 is TGTGCCAGCTTAGCGGGGGGGAACCAAGAGACCCAGTACTTC. Its protein product is CASLAGGNQETQYF.